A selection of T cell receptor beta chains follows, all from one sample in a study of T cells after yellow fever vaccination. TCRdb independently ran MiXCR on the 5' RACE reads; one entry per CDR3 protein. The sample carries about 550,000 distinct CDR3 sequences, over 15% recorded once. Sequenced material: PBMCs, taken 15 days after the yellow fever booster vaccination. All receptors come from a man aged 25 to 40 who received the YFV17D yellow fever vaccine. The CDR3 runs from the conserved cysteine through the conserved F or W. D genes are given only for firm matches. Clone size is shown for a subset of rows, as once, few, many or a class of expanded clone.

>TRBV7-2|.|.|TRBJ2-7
CASSLVGGRGDEQYF
TGTGCCAGCAGCTTAGTTGGGGGGCGCGGCGACGAGCAGTACTTC
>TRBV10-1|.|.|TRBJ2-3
CASSTGVADTQYF
TGCGCCAGCTCGACGGGCGTCGCAGATACGCAGTATTTT
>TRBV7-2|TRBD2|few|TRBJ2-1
CASSSIAGAFNEQFF
TGTGCCAGCAGTTCCATAGCGGGAGCTTTCAATGAGCAGTTCTTC
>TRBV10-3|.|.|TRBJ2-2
CAISESILDTGELFF
TGTGCCATCAGTGAGTCGATCTTAGACACCGGGGAGCTGTTTTTT
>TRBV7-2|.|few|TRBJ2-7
CASSSFTDLGYEQYF
TGTGCCAGCAGCTCTTTCACCGACTTGGGGTACGAGCAGTACTTC
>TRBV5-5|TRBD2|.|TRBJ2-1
CASTEGRLAGVHEQFF
TGTGCCAGCACCGAAGGTCGGCTAGCGGGAGTTCATGAGCAGTTCTTC
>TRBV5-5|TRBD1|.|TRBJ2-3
CASSLSGDREDTQYF
TGTGCCAGCAGCCTTTCGGGGGACAGGGAGGATACGCAGTATTTT
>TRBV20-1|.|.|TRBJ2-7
CSARDQGAGTYEQYF
TGCAGTGCTAGAGACCAAGGAGCGGGCACCTACGAGCAGTACTTC
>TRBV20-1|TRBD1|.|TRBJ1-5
CSAFDRAGNQPQHF
TGCAGTGCTTTTGACAGGGCGGGCAATCAGCCCCAGCATTTT
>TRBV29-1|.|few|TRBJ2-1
CSVSRARGAGDEQFF
TGCAGCGTTAGTAGGGCCCGAGGGGCCGGGGATGAGCAGTTCTTC
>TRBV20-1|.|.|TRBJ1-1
CSARGWGNTEAFF
TGCAGTGCTAGGGGCTGGGGGAACACTGAAGCTTTCTTT
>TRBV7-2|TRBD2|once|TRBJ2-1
CASRSTSATNNEQFF
TGTGCCAGCAGATCCACTAGCGCCACTAACAATGAGCAGTTCTTC
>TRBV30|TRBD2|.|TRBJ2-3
CAGGRAGTDTQYF
TGTGCCGGAGGGAGGGCCGGCACAGATACGCAGTATTTT
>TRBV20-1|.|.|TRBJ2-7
CSARPSSYEQYF
TGCAGTGCCCGTCCTAGCTCCTACGAGCAGTACTTC
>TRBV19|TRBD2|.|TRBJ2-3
CASSTSGGRARDTQYF
TGTGCCAGTAGTACCTCCGGCGGGAGGGCCAGGGATACGCAGTATTTT
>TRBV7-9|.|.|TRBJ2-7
CASSWGPLYEQYF
TGTGCCAGCAGCTGGGGACCTCTCTACGAGCAGTACTTC
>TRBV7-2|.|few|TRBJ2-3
CASSPRALTDTQYF
TGTGCCAGCAGCCCTAGGGCACTGACAGATACGCAGTATTTT
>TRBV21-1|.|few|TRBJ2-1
CASSNGTGGHEPNEQFF
TGTGCCAGCAGCAACGGGACAGGGGGTCACGAACCCAATGAGCAGTTCTTC
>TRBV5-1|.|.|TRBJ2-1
CASSLAGKEQFF
TGCGCCAGCAGCTTGGCCGGGAAAGAGCAGTTCTTC
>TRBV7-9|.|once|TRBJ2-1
CASSFLLIDNEQFF
TGTGCCAGCAGCTTCCTCCTAATTGACAATGAGCAGTTCTTC
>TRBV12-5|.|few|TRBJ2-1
CASGTGTSYNEQFF
TGTGCTAGTGGTACCGGGACATCCTACAATGAGCAGTTCTTC
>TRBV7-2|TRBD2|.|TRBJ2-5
CASSPREVQETQYF
TGTGCCAGCAGCCCTCGGGAGGTCCAAGAGACCCAGTACTTC
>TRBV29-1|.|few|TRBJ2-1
CSVMTGYNEQFF
TGCAGCGTTATGACAGGTTACAATGAGCAGTTCTTC
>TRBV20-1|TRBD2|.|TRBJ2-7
CSARGEREGYEQYF
TGCAGTGCTAGAGGGGAGCGGGAGGGCTACGAGCAGTACTTC
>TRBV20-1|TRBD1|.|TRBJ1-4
CSARRDRVIFF
TGCAGTGCTAGGAGGGACAGGGTCATATTTTTT
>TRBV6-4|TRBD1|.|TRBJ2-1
CASSESGTGVWDEQFF
TGTGCCAGCAGCGAGTCTGGGACAGGGGTTTGGGATGAGCAGTTCTTC
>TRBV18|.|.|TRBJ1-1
CASSPRQGSDTEAFF
TGTGCCAGCTCACCAAGGCAGGGGAGTGACACTGAAGCTTTCTTT